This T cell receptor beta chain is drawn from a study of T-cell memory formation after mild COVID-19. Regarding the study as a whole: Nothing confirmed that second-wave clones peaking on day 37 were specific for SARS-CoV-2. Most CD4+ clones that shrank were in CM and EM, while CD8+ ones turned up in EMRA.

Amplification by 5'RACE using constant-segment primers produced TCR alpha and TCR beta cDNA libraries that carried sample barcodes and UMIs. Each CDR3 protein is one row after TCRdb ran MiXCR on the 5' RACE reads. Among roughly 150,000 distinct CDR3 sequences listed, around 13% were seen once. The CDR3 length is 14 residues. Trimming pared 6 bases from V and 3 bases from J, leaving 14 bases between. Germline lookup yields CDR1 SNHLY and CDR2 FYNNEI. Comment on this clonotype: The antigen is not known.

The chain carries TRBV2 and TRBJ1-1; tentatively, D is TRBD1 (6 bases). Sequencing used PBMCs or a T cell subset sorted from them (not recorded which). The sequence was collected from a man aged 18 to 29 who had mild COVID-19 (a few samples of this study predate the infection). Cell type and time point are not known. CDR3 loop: CASRFQGKYTEAFF. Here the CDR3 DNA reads TGTGCCAGCAGGTTTCAGGGGAAGTACACTGAAGCTTTCTTT.